What follows describes a single TCR beta chain. Its antigen is currently unknown. This CDR3 is built from 13 residues. Per the germline V gene, CDR1 is SGHNT and CDR2 is YYREEE (reference sequence). V shed 4 bases and J 9 bases; nucleotides not matched to a gene: 6. The sample is drawn from a study of PD-L1 blockade in urothelial cancer. Across the whole study: Blood samples contained a median about 150,000 T cells. Whole-study results and caveats: Patients who had durable benefit saw their tumor-associated blood clones expand more at 3 weeks.

Time point defined: peripheral blood 6 weeks after treatment start. A total of 1 to 8 samples per patient were collected pretreatment and on-treatment. What went into each PCR as a spike was synthetic TCR analog templates. Data came from immunoSEQ multiplex PCR; TCRdb stores just in-frame clones and leaves some out. The table shows around 100,000 clones, with approximately 90% occurring only once. The TCR comes from a man in his 60s with urothelial cancer. The V call is TRBV5-4, the J call TRBJ2-1; 8 positions agree with TRBD2. Material: PBMCs, obtained around atezolizumab (anti-PD-L1) treatment. The CDR3: CASSPGLGAEQFF. The CDR3 DNA follows: TGTGCCAGCAGCCCGGGACTAGGTGCTGAGCAGTTCTTC.